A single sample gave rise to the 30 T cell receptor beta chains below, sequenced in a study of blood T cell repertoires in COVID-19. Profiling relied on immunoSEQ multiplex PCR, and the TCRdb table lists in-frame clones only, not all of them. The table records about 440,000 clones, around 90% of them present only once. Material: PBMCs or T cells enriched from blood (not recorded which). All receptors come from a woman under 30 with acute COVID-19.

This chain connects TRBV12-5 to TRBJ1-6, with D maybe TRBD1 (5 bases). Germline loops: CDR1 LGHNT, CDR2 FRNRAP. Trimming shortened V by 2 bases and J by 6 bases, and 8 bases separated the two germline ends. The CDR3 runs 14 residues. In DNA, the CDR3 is TGTGCTAGTGGTTTGCAGGGAAGTAATTCACCCCTCCACTTT. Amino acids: CASGLQGSNSPLHF.

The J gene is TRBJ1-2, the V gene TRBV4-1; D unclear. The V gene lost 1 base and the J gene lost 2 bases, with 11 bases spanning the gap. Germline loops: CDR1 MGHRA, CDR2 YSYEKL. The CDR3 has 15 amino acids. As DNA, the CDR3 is TGCGCCAGCAGCCAAGGGTACAGCGGGAACTATGGCTACACCTTC. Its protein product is CASSQGYSGNYGYTF.

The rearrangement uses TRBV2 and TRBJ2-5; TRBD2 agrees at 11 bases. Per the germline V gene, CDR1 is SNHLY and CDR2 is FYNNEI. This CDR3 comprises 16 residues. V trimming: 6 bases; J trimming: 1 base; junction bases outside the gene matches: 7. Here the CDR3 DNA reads TGTGCCAGCAGCGATATAGCGGGGGGGCCCCAAGAGACCCAGTACTTC. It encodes CASSDIAGGPQETQYF.

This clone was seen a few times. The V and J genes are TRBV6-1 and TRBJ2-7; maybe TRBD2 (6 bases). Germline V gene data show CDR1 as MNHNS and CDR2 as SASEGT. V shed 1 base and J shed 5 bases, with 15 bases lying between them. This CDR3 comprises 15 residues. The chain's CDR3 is CASSEESGSGHEQYF. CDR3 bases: TGTGCCAGCAGTGAAGAGTCCGGGAGCGGCCACGAGCAGTACTTC.

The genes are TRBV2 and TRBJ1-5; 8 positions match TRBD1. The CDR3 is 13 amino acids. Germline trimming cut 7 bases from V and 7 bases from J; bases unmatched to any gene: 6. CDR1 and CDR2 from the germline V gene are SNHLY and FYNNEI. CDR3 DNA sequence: TGTGCCAGCAATGACAGGGGTCAGCAGCCCCAGCATTTT. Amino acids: CASNDRGQQPQHF.

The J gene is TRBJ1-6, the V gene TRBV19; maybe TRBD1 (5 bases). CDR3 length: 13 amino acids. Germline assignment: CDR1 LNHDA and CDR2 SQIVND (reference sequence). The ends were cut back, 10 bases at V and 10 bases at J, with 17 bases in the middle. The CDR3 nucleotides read TGTGCCACCTCCCCGGGCGGACAATCACCCCTCCACTTT. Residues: CATSPGGQSPLHF.

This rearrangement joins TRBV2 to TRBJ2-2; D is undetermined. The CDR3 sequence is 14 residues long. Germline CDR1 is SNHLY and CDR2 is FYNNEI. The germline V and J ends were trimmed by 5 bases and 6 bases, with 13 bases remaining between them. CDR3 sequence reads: CASSPHGEPGELFF. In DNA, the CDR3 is TGTGCCAGCAGTCCCCATGGAGAGCCCGGGGAGCTGTTTTTT.

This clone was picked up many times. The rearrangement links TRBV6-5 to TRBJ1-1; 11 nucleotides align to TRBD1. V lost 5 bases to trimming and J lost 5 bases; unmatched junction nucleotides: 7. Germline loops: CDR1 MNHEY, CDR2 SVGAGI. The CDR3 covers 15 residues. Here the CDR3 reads CASSTPGTGGTEAFF. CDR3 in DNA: TGTGCCAGCAGTACCCCTGGGACAGGGGGGACTGAAGCTTTCTTT.

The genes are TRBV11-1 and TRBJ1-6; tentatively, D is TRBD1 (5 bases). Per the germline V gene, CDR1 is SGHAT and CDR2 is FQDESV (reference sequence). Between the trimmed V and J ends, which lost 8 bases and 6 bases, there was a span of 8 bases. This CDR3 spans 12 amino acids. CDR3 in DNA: TGTGCCAGCCGGGGGACTAATTCACCCCTCCACTTT. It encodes CASRGTNSPLHF.

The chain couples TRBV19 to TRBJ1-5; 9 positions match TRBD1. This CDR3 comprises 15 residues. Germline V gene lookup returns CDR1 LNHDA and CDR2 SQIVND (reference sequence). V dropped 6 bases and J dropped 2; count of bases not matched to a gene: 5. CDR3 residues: CASRGTGLGNQPQHF. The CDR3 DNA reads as TGTGCCAGTAGGGGGACAGGGCTGGGCAATCAGCCCCAGCATTTT.

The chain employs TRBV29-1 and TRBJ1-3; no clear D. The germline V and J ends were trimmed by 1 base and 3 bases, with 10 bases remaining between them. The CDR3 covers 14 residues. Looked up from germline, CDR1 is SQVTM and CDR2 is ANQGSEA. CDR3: CSVEAGSGGNTIYF. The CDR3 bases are TGCAGCGTTGAAGCGGGGTCGGGTGGAAACACCATATATTTT.

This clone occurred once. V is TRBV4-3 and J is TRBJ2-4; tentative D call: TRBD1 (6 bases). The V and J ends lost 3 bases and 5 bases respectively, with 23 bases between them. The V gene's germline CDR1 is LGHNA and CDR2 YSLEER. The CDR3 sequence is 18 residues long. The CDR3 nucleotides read TGCGCCAGCAGCCAGTGGGACACCGCTTCGGTTGAGGAAAACATTCAGTACTTC. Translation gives CASSQWDTASVEENIQYF.

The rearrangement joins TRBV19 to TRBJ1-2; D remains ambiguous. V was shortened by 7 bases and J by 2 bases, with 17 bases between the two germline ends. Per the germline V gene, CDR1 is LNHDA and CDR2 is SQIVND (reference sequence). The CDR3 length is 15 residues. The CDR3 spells CASTPQVFVNYGYTF. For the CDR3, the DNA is TGTGCCAGTACCCCCCAGGTTTTTGTAAACTATGGCTACACCTTC.

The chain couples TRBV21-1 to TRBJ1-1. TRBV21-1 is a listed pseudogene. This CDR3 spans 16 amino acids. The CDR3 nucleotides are TGTGCCAGCAGCAAAGACGGCAGTGGAGCAAACACTGAAGCTTTCTTT. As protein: CASSKDGSGANTEAFF.

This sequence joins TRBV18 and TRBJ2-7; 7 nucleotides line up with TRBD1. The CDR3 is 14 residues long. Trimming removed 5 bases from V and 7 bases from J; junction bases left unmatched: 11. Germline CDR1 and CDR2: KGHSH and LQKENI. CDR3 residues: CASSDWDSPGEQYF. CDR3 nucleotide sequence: TGTGCCAGCTCAGACTGGGACAGCCCCGGGGAGCAGTACTTC.

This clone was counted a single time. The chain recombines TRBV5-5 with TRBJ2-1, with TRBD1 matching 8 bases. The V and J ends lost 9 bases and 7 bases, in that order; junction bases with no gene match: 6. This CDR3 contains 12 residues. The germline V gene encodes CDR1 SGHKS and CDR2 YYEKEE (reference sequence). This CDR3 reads CATGGFGNEQFF. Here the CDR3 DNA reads TGTGCCACAGGGGGCTTTGGAAATGAGCAGTTCTTC.

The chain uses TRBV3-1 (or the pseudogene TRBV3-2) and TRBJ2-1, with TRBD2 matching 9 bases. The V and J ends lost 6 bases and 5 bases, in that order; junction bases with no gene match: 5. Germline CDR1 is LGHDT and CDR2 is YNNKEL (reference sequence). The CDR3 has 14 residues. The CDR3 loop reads CASRPSGTDNEQFF. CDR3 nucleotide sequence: TGTGCCAGCAGGCCTAGCGGGACGGACAATGAGCAGTTCTTC.

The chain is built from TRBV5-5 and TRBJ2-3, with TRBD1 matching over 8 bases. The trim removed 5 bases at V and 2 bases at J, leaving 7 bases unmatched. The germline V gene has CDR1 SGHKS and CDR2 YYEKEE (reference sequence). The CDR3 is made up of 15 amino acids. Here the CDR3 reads CASRDRVYSTDTQYF. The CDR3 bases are TGTGCCAGCAGGGACAGGGTATATTCCACAGATACGCAGTATTTT. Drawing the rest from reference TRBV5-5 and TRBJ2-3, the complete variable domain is DAGVTQSPTHLIKTRGQQVTLRCSPISGHKSVSWYQQVLGQGPQFIFQYYEKEERGRGNFPDRFSARQFPNYSSELNVNALLLGDSALYLCASRDRVYSTDTQYFGPGTRLTVL.

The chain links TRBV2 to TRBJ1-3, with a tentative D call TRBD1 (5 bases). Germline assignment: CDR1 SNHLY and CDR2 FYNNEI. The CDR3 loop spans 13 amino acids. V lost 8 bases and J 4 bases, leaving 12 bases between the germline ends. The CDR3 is CASDRGGGNTIYF. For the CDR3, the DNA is TGTGCCAGCGATAGGGGAGGCGGAAACACCATATATTTT.

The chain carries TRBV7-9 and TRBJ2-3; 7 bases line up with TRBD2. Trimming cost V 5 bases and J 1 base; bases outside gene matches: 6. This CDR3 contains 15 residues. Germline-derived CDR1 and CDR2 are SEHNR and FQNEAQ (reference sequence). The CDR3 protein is CASSPRGDGTDTQYF. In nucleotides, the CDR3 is TGTGCCAGCAGCCCTCGGGGGGATGGCACAGATACGCAGTATTTT.

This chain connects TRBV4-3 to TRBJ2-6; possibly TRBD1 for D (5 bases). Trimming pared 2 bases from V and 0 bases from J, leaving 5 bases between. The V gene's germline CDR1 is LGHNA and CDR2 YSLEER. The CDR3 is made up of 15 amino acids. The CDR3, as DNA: TGCGCCAGCAGCCAAACAGGCTCTGGGGCCAACGTCCTGACTTTC. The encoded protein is CASSQTGSGANVLTF.

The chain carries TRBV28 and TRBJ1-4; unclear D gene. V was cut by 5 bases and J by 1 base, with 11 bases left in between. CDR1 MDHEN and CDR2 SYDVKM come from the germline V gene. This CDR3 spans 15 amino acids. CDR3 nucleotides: TGTGCCAGCAGTCCCCCGCGGGAAACTAATGAAAAACTGTTTTTT. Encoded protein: CASSPPRETNEKLFF.

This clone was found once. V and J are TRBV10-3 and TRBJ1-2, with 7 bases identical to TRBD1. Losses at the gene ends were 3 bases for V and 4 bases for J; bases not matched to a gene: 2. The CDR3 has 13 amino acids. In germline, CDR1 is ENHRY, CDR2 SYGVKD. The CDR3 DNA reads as TGTGCCATCAGTGAAGGGGGCGGCTATGGCTACACCTTC. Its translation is CAISEGGGYGYTF.

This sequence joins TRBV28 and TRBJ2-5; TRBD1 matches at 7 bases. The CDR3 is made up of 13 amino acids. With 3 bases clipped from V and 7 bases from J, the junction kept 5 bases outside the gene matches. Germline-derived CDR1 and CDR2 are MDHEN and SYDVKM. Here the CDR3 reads CASSFGQAGTQYF. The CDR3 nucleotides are TGTGCCAGCAGTTTCGGACAGGCCGGGACCCAGTACTTC.

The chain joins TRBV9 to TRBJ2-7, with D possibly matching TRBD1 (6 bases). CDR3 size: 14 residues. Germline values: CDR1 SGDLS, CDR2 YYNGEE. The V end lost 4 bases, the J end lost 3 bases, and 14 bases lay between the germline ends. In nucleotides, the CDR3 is TGTGCCAGCAGCCCGGACAGTTCGGGCTACGAGCAGTACTTC. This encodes CASSPDSSGYEQYF.

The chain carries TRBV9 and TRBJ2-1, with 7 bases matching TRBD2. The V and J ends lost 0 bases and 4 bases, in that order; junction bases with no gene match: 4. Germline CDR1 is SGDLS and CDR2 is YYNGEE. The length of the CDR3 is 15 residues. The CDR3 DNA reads TGTGCCAGCAGCGTAGGTTCTAGCGGTTACAATGAGCAGTTCTTC. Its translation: CASSVGSSGYNEQFF.

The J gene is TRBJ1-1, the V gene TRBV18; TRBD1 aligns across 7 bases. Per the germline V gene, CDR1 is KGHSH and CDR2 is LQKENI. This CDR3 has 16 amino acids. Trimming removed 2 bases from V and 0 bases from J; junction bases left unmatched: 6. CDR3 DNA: TGTGCCAGCTCACCAGGGACAGATTCGTTGAACACTGAAGCTTTCTTT. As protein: CASSPGTDSLNTEAFF.

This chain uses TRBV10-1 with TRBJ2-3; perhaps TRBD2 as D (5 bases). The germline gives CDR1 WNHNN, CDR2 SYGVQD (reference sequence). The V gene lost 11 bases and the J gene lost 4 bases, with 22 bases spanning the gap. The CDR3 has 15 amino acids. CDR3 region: CAPLGVGKGADTQYF. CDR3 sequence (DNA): TGCGCCCCCCTCGGGGTAGGGAAGGGAGCAGATACGCAGTATTTT.

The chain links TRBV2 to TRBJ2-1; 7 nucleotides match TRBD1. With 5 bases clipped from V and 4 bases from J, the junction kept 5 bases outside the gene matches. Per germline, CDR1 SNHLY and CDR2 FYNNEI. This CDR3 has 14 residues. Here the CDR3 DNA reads TGTGCCAGCAGTTCTTCAGGGGGTTACAATGAGCAGTTCTTC. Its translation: CASSSSGGYNEQFF.

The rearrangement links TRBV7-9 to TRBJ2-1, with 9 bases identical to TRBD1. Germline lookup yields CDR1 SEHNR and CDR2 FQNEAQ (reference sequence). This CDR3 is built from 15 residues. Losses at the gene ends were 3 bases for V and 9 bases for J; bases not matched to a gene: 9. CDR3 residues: CASSLGQGHYLEQFF. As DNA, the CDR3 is TGTGCCAGCAGCTTGGGACAGGGTCACTATCTTGAGCAGTTCTTC.